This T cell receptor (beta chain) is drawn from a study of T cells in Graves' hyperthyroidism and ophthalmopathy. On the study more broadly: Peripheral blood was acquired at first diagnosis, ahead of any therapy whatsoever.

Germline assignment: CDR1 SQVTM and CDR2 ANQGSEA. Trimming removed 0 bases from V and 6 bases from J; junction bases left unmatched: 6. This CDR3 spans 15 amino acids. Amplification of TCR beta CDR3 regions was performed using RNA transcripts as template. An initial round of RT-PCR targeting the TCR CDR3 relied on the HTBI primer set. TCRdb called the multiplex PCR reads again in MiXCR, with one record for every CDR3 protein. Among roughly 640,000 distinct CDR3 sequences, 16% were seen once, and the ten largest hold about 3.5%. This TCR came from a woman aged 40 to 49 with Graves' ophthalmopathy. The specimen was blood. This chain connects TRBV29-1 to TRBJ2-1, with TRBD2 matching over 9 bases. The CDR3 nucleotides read TGCAGCGTTGAAGATCTAGCGGGAAAGGGCAATGAGCAGTTCTTC. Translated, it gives CSVEDLAGKGNEQFF.